This TCR beta chain was sequenced during a study of blood T cell repertoires in COVID-19. Study at large: Material from acute and convalescent COVID-19 was sourced from the United States, Italy and Spain. In each case, the material was cDNA or gDNA derived from T cells, B-cell-depleted T cells, or PBMCs.

In germline, CDR1 is ENHRY, CDR2 SYGVKD. The CDR3 consists of 15 residues. V was pared by 6 bases and J by 3 bases, with 9 bases of the junction left unmatched. Original data processing: Amplified reference gene primers provided the basis for estimating nucleated cell counts. The method was immunoSEQ multiplex PCR; TCRdb's version includes in-frame clones alone and lacks a portion of them. That table supplies the V and J calls and clone size; D and trimming were determined from the DNA. The sample holds some 200,000 clones, about 88% seen once. This sequence joins TRBV10-3 and TRBJ2-5; 8 positions agree with TRBD1. The clonotype comes from a man aged 50 or older who had recovered from COVID-19. Sequencing was done on a sample of peripheral blood. The CDR3 DNA reads as TGTGCCATCAGCGGGACAGGAGGTCCAAAAGAGACCCAGTACTTC. This sequence encodes CAISGTGGPKETQYF.